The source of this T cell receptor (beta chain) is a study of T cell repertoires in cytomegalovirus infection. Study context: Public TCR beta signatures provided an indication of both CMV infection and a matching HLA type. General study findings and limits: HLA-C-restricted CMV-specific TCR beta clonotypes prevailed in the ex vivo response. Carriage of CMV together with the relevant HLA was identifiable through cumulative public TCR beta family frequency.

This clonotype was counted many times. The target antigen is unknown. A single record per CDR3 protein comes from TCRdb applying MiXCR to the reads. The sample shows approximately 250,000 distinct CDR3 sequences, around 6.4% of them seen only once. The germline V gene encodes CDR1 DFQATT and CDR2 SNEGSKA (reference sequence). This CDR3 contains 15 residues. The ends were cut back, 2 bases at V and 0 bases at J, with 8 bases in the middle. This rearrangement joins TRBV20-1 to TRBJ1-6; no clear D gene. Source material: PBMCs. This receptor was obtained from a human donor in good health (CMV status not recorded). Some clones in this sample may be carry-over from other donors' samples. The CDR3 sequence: CSARSGLSYNSPLHF. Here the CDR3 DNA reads TGCAGTGCTAGATCAGGACTCTCCTATAATTCACCCCTCCACTTT.